The 16 T cell receptor beta chains reported below all come from one sample, sequenced in a study of technical replicates of blood from four donors. TCRdb's copy holds only in-frame clones and misses some; the assay was immunoSEQ multiplex PCR. The table has about 97,000 clones, approximately 94% seen once. The sequenced sample consisted of T cells isolated from PBMCs. These receptors were taken from a human donor in good health.

V usage is TRBV18 and J usage is TRBJ1-4; maybe TRBD1 (5 bases). The germline gives CDR1 KGHSH, CDR2 LQKENI. CDR3 size: 14 residues. The V end lost 2 bases, the J end lost 5 bases, and 9 bases lay between the germline ends. CDR3 DNA sequence: TGTGCCAGCTCACCAGTAGGGGCGAATGAAAAACTGTTTTTT. Translating it yields CASSPVGANEKLFF.

The V and J genes are TRBV6-6 and TRBJ2-5; possibly TRBD1 for D (5 bases). This CDR3 region has 14 residues. CDR1 is MNHNY, CDR2 SVGAGI, per germline (reference sequence). Deletions cut 2 bases from V and 1 base from J, with 8 bases between. This chain's CDR3 is CASSYGAAQETQYF. For the CDR3, the DNA is TGTGCCAGCAGTTACGGGGCAGCCCAAGAGACCCAGTACTTC.

The V and J genes are TRBV21-1 and TRBJ2-3; TRBD2, the D gene given by the table, was not confirmed from the DNA. TRBV21-1 is a recognized pseudogene. CDR3 size: 16 residues. The CDR3 DNA follows: TGTGCCAGCAGTAATCGGACTAGCGGGGAAACAGATACGCAGTATTTT. Translating gives CASSNRTSGETDTQYF.

The chain links TRBV28 to TRBJ2-7; D remains ambiguous. The V gene's germline CDR1 is MDHEN and CDR2 SYDVKM. The V end lost 2 bases, the J end lost 0 bases, and 8 bases lay between the germline ends. The CDR3 runs 14 residues. In nucleotides, the CDR3 is TGTGCCAGCAGTTTAAACAGCTTCTCCTACGAGCAGTACTTC. It specifies CASSLNSFSYEQYF.

The chain employs TRBV9 and TRBJ1-3, with 8 bases aligning to TRBD1. CDR3 length: 14 amino acids. The V and J ends lost 0 bases and 4 bases, in that order; junction bases with no gene match: 0. Per germline, CDR1 SGDLS and CDR2 YYNGEE. In nucleotides, the CDR3 is TGTGCCAGCAGCGTAGGACAGGGGGGAAACACCATATATTTT. It translates to CASSVGQGGNTIYF.

The V gene is TRBV7-9, the J gene TRBJ2-1, with 14 bases identical to TRBD2. Trimming at V came to 0 bases and at J to 7 bases, leaving 5 bases not matched to a gene. CDR3 size: 17 residues. Germline V gene lookup returns CDR1 SEHNR and CDR2 FQNEAQ (reference sequence). CDR3 in amino acids: CASSLALWTSGRNEQFF. Written as DNA, the CDR3 is TGTGCCAGCAGCTTAGCGCTTTGGACTAGCGGGAGGAATGAGCAGTTCTTC.

The chain is built from TRBV19 and TRBJ1-1, with 8 bases identical to TRBD1. V was clipped by 2 bases and J by 10 bases; unmatched bases: 0. The germline gives CDR1 LNHDA, CDR2 SQIVND (reference sequence). The CDR3 length is 11 residues. CDR3 DNA: TGTGCCAGTAGTATACAGGGGGCAGCTTTCTTT. Translated: CASSIQGAAFF.

This clone came up once. V usage is TRBV27 and J usage is TRBJ2-5; TRBD2 aligns across 15 bases. The CDR3 has 16 amino acids. Looked up from germline, CDR1 is MNHEY and CDR2 is SMNVEV (reference sequence). V gave up 8 bases and J gave up 5 bases; unmatched junction bases: 9. For the CDR3, the DNA is TGTGCCAGCTCTTCCGGGACTAGCGGGAGGTTGGAGACCCAGTACTTC. This translates into CASSSGTSGRLETQYF.

The V call is TRBV4-3, the J call TRBJ1-2; D is undetermined. The germline V gene encodes CDR1 LGHNA and CDR2 YSLEER. CDR3 size: 17 residues. Trimming removed 1 base at V and 0 bases at J, with 15 bases between. The CDR3 nucleotides are TGCGCCAGCAGCCAAGTTGAGGGTCTGGGAACTAACTATGGCTACACCTTC. Amino acid sequence: CASSQVEGLGTNYGYTF.

The chain links TRBV4-2 to TRBJ2-7; tentatively, D is TRBD2 (5 bases). This CDR3 comprises 16 residues. CDR1 is LGHNA and CDR2 is YNFKEQ in the germline V gene. Trimming stripped 0 bases from V and 3 bases from J, with 15 bases between. This CDR3 reads CASSQELTGKSYEQYF. The DNA of the CDR3 is TGTGCCAGCAGCCAAGAGCTGACGGGAAAGAGCTACGAGCAGTACTTC.

The gene calls are TRBV11-1 and TRBJ2-7; 9 bases match TRBD1. Germline V gene sequence: CDR1 SGHAT, CDR2 FQDESV (reference sequence). The CDR3 contains 16 residues. V dropped 1 base and J dropped 2; count of bases not matched to a gene: 6. CDR3 sequence reads: CASSLVGQGRPYEQYF. CDR3 sequence (DNA): TGTGCCAGCAGCTTAGTTGGACAGGGGCGGCCCTACGAGCAGTACTTC.

The rearrangement links TRBV6-6 to TRBJ2-1; TRBD1 matches 10 bases. The CDR3 consists of 16 residues. The ends lost 0 bases at V and 8 bases at J; junction bases unmatched: 7. CDR1 and CDR2 (germline): MNHNY, SVGAGI (reference sequence). Here the CDR3 reads CASSYSRQGARDEQFF. Written as DNA, the CDR3 is TGTGCCAGCAGTTACTCCAGACAGGGGGCTCGTGATGAGCAGTTCTTC.

The J gene is TRBJ1-2, the V gene TRBV27; TRBD1 is a possible D gene (6 bases). Germline CDR1 is MNHEY and CDR2 is SMNVEV (reference sequence). Trimming removed 0 bases at V and 4 bases at J, with 12 bases between. This CDR3 is built from 15 residues. The chain's CDR3 is CASSLSPRDIYGYTF. CDR3 DNA: TGTGCCAGCAGTTTATCTCCCAGGGACATCTATGGCTACACCTTC.

This rearrangement joins TRBV7-2 to TRBJ2-7; D unresolved. This CDR3 has 11 amino acids. V gave up 5 bases and J gave up 6 bases, with 8 bases separating them. Germline CDR1 SGHTA, CDR2 FQGNSA. The CDR3 DNA is TGTGCCAGCAGCATGATGCGCGAGCAGTACTTC. Translation: CASSMMREQYF. The full variable domain, its missing parts supplied by reference TRBV7-2 and TRBJ2-7, is GAGVSQSPSNKVTEKGKDVELRCDPISGHTALYWYRQSLGQGLEFLIYFQGNSAPDKSGLPSDRFSAERTGGSVSTLTIQRTQQEDSAVYLCASSMMREQYFGPGTRLTVT.

The chain couples TRBV5-6 to TRBJ1-2, with 7 bases fitting TRBD1. CDR3 length: 16 residues. Germline CDR1 and CDR2: SGHDT and YYEEEE. V lost 4 bases and J lost 8; bases outside the gene matches: 17. CDR3: CASSTPGTEEFLGYTF. The CDR3 DNA follows: TGTGCCAGCAGCACCCCCGGGACAGAAGAATTTTTGGGCTACACCTTC.

The chain carries TRBV19 and TRBJ2-7; unclear D gene. Germline loops: CDR1 LNHDA, CDR2 SQIVND (reference sequence). This CDR3 is 13 amino acids long. V dropped 5 bases and J dropped 2 bases, with 10 bases sitting between them. DNA for the CDR3: TGTGCCAGTAGTTCCCTGGAGACCTACGAGCAGTACTTC. It codes for CASSSLETYEQYF.